What follows are 17 T cell receptor beta chains derived from one specimen sequenced in a study of blood T cell repertoires in COVID-19. Here immunoSEQ multiplex PCR was the method, and the copy in TCRdb shows in-frame clones only, minus some. This sample yields around 90,000 clones, of which approximately 80% are seen a single time; around 20% belongs to the top ten. Sequencing was carried out using peripheral blood. All receptors come from a human donor in a cohort sampled during active COVID-19.

V is TRBV19 and J is TRBJ1-1; 7 bases line up with TRBD1. CDR3 length: 13 amino acids. V was clipped by 5 bases and J by 1 base; unmatched bases: 1. CDR1 and CDR2 (germline): LNHDA, SQIVND (reference sequence). CDR3 nucleotides: TGTGCCAGTAGTGGGGACAGGAACACTGAAGCTTTCTTT. Its translation is CASSGDRNTEAFF.

The chain carries TRBV4-1 and TRBJ2-5; no clear D gene. Germline V gene sequence: CDR1 MGHRA, CDR2 YSYEKL. Trimming took 1 base from V and 4 from J, leaving 13 bases between them. This CDR3 region has 15 residues. For the CDR3, the DNA is TGCGCCAGCAGCCAAGGACCAATGGAGAGAGAGACCCAGTACTTC. This translates into CASSQGPMERETQYF.

The chain links TRBV30 to TRBJ2-1; possibly TRBD2 for D (6 bases). The V end was cut by 3 bases, the J end by 7 bases, with 19 bases between. This CDR3 region has 15 residues. Germline V gene sequence: CDR1 GTSNPN, CDR2 SVGIG (reference sequence). CDR3 in DNA: TGTGCCTGGAGGAGGTATGGGCGGGATCAAAATGAGCAGTTCTTC. Its protein is CAWRRYGRDQNEQFF. Supplemented by reference TRBV30 and TRBJ2-1, the full variable domain reads SQTIHQWPATLVQPVGSPLSLECTVEGTSNPNLYWYRQAAGRGLQLLFYSVGIGQISSEVPQNLSASRPQDRQFILSSKKLLLSDSGFYLCAWRRYGRDQNEQFFGPGTRLTVL.

The chain recombines TRBV3-1 (or the pseudogene TRBV3-2) with TRBJ1-2; maybe TRBD1 (5 bases). Germline values: CDR1 LGHDT, CDR2 YNNKEL (reference sequence). CDR3 length equals 14 residues. V was clipped by 4 bases and J by 2 bases, with 11 bases between them. The CDR3 DNA reads as TGTGCCAGCAGCCGGAGGGGTTCGAACTATGGCTACACCTTC. Translated, it gives CASSRRGSNYGYTF.

The chain has TRBV11-1 and TRBJ1-2; 11 bases are a match to TRBD1. This CDR3 has 13 residues. V trimming: 4 bases; J trimming: 6 bases; junction bases outside the gene matches: 1. The germline gives CDR1 SGHAT, CDR2 FQDESV (reference sequence). The CDR3 DNA reads TGTGCCAGCAGCTGGACAGGGGGCGATGGCTACACCTTC. Its protein product is CASSWTGGDGYTF.

The gene calls are TRBV14 and TRBJ2-5; the match to TRBD2 covers 12 bases. Germline V gene sequence: CDR1 SGHDN, CDR2 FVKESK. V shed 1 base, J shed 1 base, and the junction held 4 bases outside the gene matches. The CDR3 is 17 amino acids. The CDR3 loop is CASSQVTSGRGQETQYF. CDR3 nucleotides: TGTGCCAGCAGCCAAGTGACTAGCGGGAGAGGCCAAGAGACCCAGTACTTC.

This chain links TRBV30 with TRBJ1-2, with 9 bases identical to TRBD1. Per the germline V gene, CDR1 is GTSNPN and CDR2 is SVGIG (reference sequence). Trimming at V came to 1 base and at J to 8 bases, leaving 11 bases not matched to a gene. The CDR3 sequence is 15 residues long. CDR3 DNA sequence: TGTGCCTGGAGTGCTTTACTTAGGGACAGGGAGGGCTACACCTTC. This encodes CAWSALLRDREGYTF.

This chain links TRBV27 with TRBJ1-2; a weak D match, TRBD1 (6 bases). The CDR3 spans 14 residues. The V end was cut by 10 bases, the J end by 3 bases, with 18 bases between. The germline V gene has CDR1 MNHEY and CDR2 SMNVEV (reference sequence). The CDR3 DNA is TGTGCCACCCGATCCCTAGGGGGGGACTATGGCTACACCTTC. The encoded protein is CATRSLGGDYGYTF.

The CDR3 reads CSASLVDRGGYEQYF. In DNA, the CDR3 is TGCAGCGCCTCTCTTGTGGACAGGGGAGGCTACGAGCAGTACTTC. The rearrangement uses TRBV29-1 and TRBJ2-7, with 9 bases identical to TRBD1. Germline V CDR1 and CDR2: SQVTM, ANQGSEA. The trim removed 7 bases at V and 3 bases at J, leaving 13 bases unmatched. This CDR3 has 15 amino acids.

The chain combines TRBV5-1 with TRBJ2-2; D is uncertain. This CDR3 region has 14 residues. Looked up from germline, CDR1 is SGHRS and CDR2 is YFSETQ. V dropped 1 base and J dropped 4 bases, with 8 bases sitting between them. The CDR3 spells CASSLREVTGELFF. The CDR3 DNA sequence: TGCGCCAGCAGCTTGAGAGAGGTCACCGGGGAGCTGTTTTTT.

The rearrangement links TRBV28 to TRBJ1-5; 7 nucleotides align to TRBD1. The CDR3 loop spans 15 amino acids. Per the germline V gene, CDR1 is MDHEN and CDR2 is SYDVKM. The junction had 12 bases not matched to a gene; V was cut back by 6 bases and J by 7 bases. The CDR3 nucleotides read TGTGCCAGCAGCCCATTACAGGGGAGAGGACAGCCCCAGCATTTT. Protein: CASSPLQGRGQPQHF.

V is TRBV19 and J is TRBJ2-7; 10 bases are shared with TRBD1. This CDR3 is built from 14 residues. The ends lost 4 bases at V and 6 bases at J; junction bases unmatched: 6. The germline V gene encodes CDR1 LNHDA and CDR2 SQIVND (reference sequence). The CDR3 DNA follows: TGTGCCAGTAGTAGGACAGGGGGTTTCGGCGAGCAGTACTTC. It yields the protein CASSRTGGFGEQYF.

This clone was recorded only once. This chain connects TRBV7-2 to TRBJ2-7; D unresolved. The CDR3 sequence is 13 residues long. Germline loops: CDR1 SGHTA, CDR2 FQGNSA. V was trimmed by 5 bases and J by 2 bases, leaving 10 bases between them. CDR3 DNA sequence: TGTGCCAGCAGCCAAACCTGGCCCTACGAGCAGTACTTC. This translates into CASSQTWPYEQYF.

This clone was counted a few times. The chain couples TRBV28 to TRBJ1-2; 7 bases align to TRBD1. Per the germline V gene, CDR1 is MDHEN and CDR2 is SYDVKM. V shed 5 bases and J 5 bases; nucleotides not matched to a gene: 2. The CDR3 runs to 12 residues. As DNA, the CDR3 is TGTGCCAGCAGTCAACAGGGGTATGGCTACACCTTC. It specifies CASSQQGYGYTF.

J is TRBJ1-1 and V is TRBV10-3, with TRBD1 as a possible D gene (5 bases). Trimming cost V 8 bases and J 1 base, with 11 bases left between them. The CDR3 loop spans 13 amino acids. Germline assignment: CDR1 ENHRY and CDR2 SYGVKD. As DNA, the CDR3 is TGTGCCATCGCGGGGCAGGCGAACACTGAAGCTTTCTTT. Translation: CAIAGQANTEAFF.

A single count supports this clone. This chain uses TRBV7-9 with TRBJ1-2, with D possibly being TRBD1 (5 bases). Trimming removed 4 bases from V and 8 bases from J, with 20 bases in between. CDR3 size: 15 residues. CDR1 is SEHNR, CDR2 FQNEAQ, per germline (reference sequence). This CDR3 reads CASSSRPRESIGYTF. The DNA for the CDR3 is TGTGCCAGCAGCTCGAGACCCAGGGAATCGATAGGCTACACCTTC.

In DNA, the CDR3 is TGTGCCTCCAACTGGGGGGGCAATGAGCAGTTCTTC. As protein: CASNWGGNEQFF. The V and J genes are TRBV30 and TRBJ2-1; TRBD2 agrees at 7 bases. The CDR3 loop spans 12 amino acids. The V gene end was trimmed by 7 bases and the J gene end by 6 bases; junction bases not matched to a gene: 6. Germline lookup yields CDR1 GTSNPN and CDR2 SVGIG (reference sequence).